The 8 T cell receptor beta chains presented below share a single source sample, sequenced in a study of cytomegalovirus exposure and HLA in healthy donors. A multiplex PCR was run with 60 Vbeta primers and 13 Jbeta primers. Data came from immunoSEQ multiplex PCR; TCRdb stores just in-frame clones and leaves some out. This sample's table has around 140,000 clones. The sequencing sample was made of PBMCs. These receptors were collected from a man aged 18 to 35 in good health and CMV-seronegative.

This chain connects TRBV18 to TRBJ2-3; 12 positions agree with TRBD2. Looked up from germline, CDR1 is KGHSH and CDR2 is LQKENI. The CDR3 runs to 17 residues. After removal of 3 bases from V and 0 bases from J, the junction contained 4 bases not matched to a gene. CDR3 residues: CASSPPGLAGSTDTQYF. In DNA, the CDR3 is TGTGCCAGCTCACCCCCCGGACTAGCGGGGAGCACAGATACGCAGTATTTT.

The chain links TRBV15 to TRBJ1-4; 7 bases match TRBD1. Germline V gene sequence: CDR1 LNHNV, CDR2 YYDKDF (reference sequence). V shed 8 bases and J 0 bases; nucleotides not matched to a gene: 9. This CDR3 has 16 residues. The CDR3 DNA is TGTGCCACCGGCACAGGGGAAGTGGCAACTAATGAAAAACTGTTTTTT. Its protein is CATGTGEVATNEKLFF.

The chain employs TRBV6-1 and TRBJ1-3; 8 bases line up with TRBD1. Germline assignment: CDR1 MNHNS and CDR2 SASEGT. The V segment lost 4 bases and the J segment 0 bases; nucleotides outside the gene matches: 8. The CDR3 has 17 residues. CDR3 sequence reads: CASSVQGQASSGNTIYF. CDR3 sequence (DNA): TGTGCCAGCAGTGTCCAGGGACAGGCCTCCTCTGGAAACACCATATATTTT.

J is TRBJ2-7 and V is TRBV5-1, with 9 bases fitting TRBD1. The CDR3 totals 15 residues. Germline V gives CDR1 SGHRS, CDR2 YFSETQ. V lost 2 bases to trimming and J lost 0 bases; unmatched junction nucleotides: 3. The CDR3 coding sequence is TGCGCCAGCAGCTTCGGGGACAGGGACTCCTACGAGCAGTACTTC. Translating it yields CASSFGDRDSYEQYF.

The V and J genes are TRBV7-9 and TRBJ1-2, with 7 nucleotides matching TRBD1. CDR3 length equals 14 residues. The J segment lost 4 bases and the V segment lost 5 bases, leaving 7 bases of the junction unmatched. Germline-derived CDR1 and CDR2 are SEHNR and FQNEAQ (reference sequence). The CDR3 nucleotides read TGTGCCAGCAGCGCAGGGGGTTTATTCTATGGCTACACCTTC. It translates to CASSAGGLFYGYTF.

The chain carries TRBV15 and TRBJ2-1; 7 bases are shared with TRBD2. This CDR3 is 13 amino acids long. Germline trimming cut 4 bases from V and 8 bases from J; bases unmatched to any gene: 5. Looked up from germline, CDR1 is LNHNV and CDR2 is YYDKDF (reference sequence). The CDR3, as DNA: TGTGCCACCAGCACCGGGAGGTGGGATGAGCAGTTCTTC. Its protein is CATSTGRWDEQFF.

The genes are TRBV5-1 and TRBJ1-2; 9 bases are a match to TRBD1. V lost 0 bases to trimming and J lost 2 bases; unmatched junction nucleotides: 5. Per the germline V gene, CDR1 is SGHRS and CDR2 is YFSETQ. This CDR3 region has 16 residues. CDR3 residues: CASSLGPTGGNYGYTF. Here the CDR3 DNA reads TGCGCCAGCAGCTTGGGTCCGACAGGGGGGAACTATGGCTACACCTTC.

V gene TRBV5-6 combines with J gene TRBJ2-6; D might be TRBD1 (5 bases). Germline loops: CDR1 SGHDT, CDR2 YYEEEE. Deletions cut 0 bases from V and 4 bases from J, with 17 bases between. The CDR3 is made up of 18 amino acids. The CDR3 DNA reads TGTGCCAGCAGCTTGGCCTTAGAGACAGCTCTAGGGGCCAACGTCCTGACTTTC. Protein: CASSLALETALGANVLTF.